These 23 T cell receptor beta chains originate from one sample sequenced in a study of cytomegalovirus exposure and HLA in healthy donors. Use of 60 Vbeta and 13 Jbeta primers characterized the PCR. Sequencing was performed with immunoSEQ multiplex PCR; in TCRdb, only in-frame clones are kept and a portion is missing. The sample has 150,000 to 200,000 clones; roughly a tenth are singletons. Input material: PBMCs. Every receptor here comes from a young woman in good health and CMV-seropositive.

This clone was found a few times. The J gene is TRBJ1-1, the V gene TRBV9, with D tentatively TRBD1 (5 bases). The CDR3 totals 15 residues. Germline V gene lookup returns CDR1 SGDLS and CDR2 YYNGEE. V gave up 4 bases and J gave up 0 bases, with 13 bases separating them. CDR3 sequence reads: CASSPPTGLNTEAFF. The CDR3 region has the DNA TGTGCCAGCAGCCCCCCAACAGGATTGAACACTGAAGCTTTCTTT.

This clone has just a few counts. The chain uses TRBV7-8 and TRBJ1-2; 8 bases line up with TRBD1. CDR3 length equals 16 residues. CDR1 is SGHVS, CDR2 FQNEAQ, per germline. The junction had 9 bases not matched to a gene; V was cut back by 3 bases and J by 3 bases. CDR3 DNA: TGTGCCAGCAGCTTCGCCGACAGGGGCGATTACTATGGCTACACCTTC. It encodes CASSFADRGDYYGYTF.

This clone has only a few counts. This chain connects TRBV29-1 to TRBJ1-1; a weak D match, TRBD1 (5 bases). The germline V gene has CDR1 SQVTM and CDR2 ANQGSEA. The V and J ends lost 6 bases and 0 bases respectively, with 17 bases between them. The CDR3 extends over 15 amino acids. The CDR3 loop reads CSVGAGWGMNTEAFF. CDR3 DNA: TGCAGCGTCGGGGCGGGATGGGGAATGAACACTGAAGCTTTCTTT.

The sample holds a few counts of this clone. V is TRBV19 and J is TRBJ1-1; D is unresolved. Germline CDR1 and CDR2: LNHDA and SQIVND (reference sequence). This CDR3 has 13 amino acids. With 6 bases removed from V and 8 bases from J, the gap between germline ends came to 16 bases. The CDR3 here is CASSRTTISEAFF. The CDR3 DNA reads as TGTGCCAGTAGCCGCACAACGATCTCAGAAGCTTTCTTT.

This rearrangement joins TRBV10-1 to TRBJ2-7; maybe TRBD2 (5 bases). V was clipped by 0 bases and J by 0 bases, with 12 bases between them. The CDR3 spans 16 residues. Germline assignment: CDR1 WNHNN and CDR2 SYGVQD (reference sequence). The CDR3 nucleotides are TGCGCCAGCAGTGAGTCGCCTCTGGAGGACTCCTACGAGCAGTACTTC. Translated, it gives CASSESPLEDSYEQYF.

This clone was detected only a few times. The CDR3 region has the DNA TGTGCCAGCAGTGAAGTGACACAGAACACTGAAGCTTTCTTT. Translating it yields CASSEVTQNTEAFF. J is TRBJ1-1 and V is TRBV6-1; unclear D gene. The V end lost 1 base, the J end lost 1 base, and 7 bases lay between the germline ends. Germline V lookup: CDR1 MNHNS, CDR2 SASEGT. This CDR3 comprises 14 residues.

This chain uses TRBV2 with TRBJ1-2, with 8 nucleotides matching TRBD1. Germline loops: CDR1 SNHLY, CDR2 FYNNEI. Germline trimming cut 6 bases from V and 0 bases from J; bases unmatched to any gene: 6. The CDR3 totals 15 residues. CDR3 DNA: TGTGCCAGCAGCTTACAGGGGGGAGCTAACTATGGCTACACCTTC. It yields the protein CASSLQGGANYGYTF. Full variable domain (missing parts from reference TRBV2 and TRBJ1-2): EPEVTQTPSHQVTQMGQEVILRCVPISNHLYFYWYRQILGQKVEFLVSFYNNEISEKSEIFDDQFSVERPDGSNFTLKIRSTKLEDSAMYFCASSLQGGANYGYTFGSGTRLTVV.

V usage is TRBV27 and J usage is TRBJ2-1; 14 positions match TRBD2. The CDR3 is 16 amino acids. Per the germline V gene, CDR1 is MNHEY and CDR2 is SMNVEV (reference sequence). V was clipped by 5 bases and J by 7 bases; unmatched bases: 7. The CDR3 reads CASSRLAGGPRNEQFF. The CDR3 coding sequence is TGTGCCAGCAGTCGACTAGCGGGAGGGCCTCGGAATGAGCAGTTCTTC.

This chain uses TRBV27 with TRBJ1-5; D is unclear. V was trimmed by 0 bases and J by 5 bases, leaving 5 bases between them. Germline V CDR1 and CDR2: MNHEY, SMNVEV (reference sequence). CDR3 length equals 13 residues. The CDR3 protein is CASSLSNHQPQHF. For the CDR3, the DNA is TGTGCCAGCAGTTTATCCAATCATCAGCCCCAGCATTTT.

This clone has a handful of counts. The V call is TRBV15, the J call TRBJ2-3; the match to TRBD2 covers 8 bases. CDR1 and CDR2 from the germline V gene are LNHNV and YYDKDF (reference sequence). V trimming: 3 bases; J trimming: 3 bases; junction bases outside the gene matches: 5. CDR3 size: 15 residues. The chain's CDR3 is CATSRRLAQTDTQYF. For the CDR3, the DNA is TGTGCCACCAGCAGGAGACTAGCGCAAACAGATACGCAGTATTTT.

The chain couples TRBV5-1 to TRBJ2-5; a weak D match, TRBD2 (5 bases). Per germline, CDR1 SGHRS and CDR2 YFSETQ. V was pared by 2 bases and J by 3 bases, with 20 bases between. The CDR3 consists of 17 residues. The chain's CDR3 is CASSLFLTSDREETQYF. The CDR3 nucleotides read TGCGCCAGCAGCTTATTTCTTACTAGTGATAGGGAAGAGACCCAGTACTTC.

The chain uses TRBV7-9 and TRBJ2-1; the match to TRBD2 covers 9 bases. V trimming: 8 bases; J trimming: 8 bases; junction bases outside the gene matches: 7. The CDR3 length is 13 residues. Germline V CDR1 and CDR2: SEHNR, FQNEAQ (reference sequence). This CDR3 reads CASVAGVVDEQFF. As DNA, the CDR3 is TGTGCCAGCGTAGCGGGAGTTGTTGATGAGCAGTTCTTC.

The CDR3 loop reads CASSQGEGSYTF. The CDR3 region has the DNA TGTGCCAGCAGCCAAGGCGAGGGTAGCTACACCTTC. The V call is TRBV4-2, the J call TRBJ1-2, with D uncertain. The length of the CDR3 is 12 residues. Germline CDR1 is LGHNA and CDR2 is YNFKEQ. The V and J ends lost 1 base and 9 bases respectively, with 9 bases between them.

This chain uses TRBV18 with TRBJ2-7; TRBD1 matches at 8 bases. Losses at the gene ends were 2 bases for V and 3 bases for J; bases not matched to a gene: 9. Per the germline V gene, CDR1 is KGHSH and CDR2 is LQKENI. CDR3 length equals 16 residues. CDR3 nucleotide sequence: TGTGCCAGCTCACCAAGGACAGGGACGGGCTACTACGAGCAGTACTTC. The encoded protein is CASSPRTGTGYYEQYF.

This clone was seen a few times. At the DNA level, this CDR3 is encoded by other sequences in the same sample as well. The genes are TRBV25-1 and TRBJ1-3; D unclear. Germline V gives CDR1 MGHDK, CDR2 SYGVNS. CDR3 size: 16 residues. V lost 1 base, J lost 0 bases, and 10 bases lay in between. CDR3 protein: CASSEFGQRSGNTIYF. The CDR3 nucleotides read TGTGCCAGCAGTGAATTTGGCCAGCGCTCTGGAAACACCATATATTTT.

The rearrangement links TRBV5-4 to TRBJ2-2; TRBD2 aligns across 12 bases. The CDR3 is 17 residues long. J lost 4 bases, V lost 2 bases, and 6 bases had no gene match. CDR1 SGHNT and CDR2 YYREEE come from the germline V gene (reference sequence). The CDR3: CASSFGLAGTGTGELFF. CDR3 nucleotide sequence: TGTGCCAGCAGCTTCGGACTAGCGGGAACGGGCACCGGGGAGCTGTTTTTT. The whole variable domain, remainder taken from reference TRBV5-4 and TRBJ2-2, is ETGVTQSPTHLIKTRGQQVTLRCSSQSGHNTVSWYQQALGQGPQFIFQYYREEENGRGNFPPRFSGLQFPNYSSELNVNALELDDSALYLCASSFGLAGTGTGELFFGEGSRLTVL.

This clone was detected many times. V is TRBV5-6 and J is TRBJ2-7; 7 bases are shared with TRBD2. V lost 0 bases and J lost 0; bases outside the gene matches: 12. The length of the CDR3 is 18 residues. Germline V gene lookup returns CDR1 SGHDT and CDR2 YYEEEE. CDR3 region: CASSLANVAWGGSYEQYF. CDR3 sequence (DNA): TGTGCCAGCAGCTTGGCCAACGTCGCGTGGGGGGGCTCCTACGAGCAGTACTTC.

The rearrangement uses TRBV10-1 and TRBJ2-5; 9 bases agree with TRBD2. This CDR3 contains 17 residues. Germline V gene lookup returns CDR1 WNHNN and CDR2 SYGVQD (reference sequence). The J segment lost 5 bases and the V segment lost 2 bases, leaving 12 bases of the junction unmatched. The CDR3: CASSEDSGSVLRETQYF. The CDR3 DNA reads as TGCGCCAGCAGTGAGGATAGCGGGAGCGTCCTTAGGGAGACCCAGTACTTC.

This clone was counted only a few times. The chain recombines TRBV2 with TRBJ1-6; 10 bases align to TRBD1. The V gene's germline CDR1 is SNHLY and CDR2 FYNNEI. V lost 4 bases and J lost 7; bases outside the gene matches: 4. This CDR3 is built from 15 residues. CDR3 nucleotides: TGTGCCAGCAGTGGTCGGGGACAGGGGAATTCACCCCTCCACTTT. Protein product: CASSGRGQGNSPLHF.

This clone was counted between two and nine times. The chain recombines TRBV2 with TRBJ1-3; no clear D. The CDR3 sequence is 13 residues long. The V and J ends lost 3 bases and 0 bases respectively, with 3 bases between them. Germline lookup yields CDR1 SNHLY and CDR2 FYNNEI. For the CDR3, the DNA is TGTGCCAGCAGTGATCTCTCTGGAAACACCATATATTTT. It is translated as CASSDLSGNTIYF.

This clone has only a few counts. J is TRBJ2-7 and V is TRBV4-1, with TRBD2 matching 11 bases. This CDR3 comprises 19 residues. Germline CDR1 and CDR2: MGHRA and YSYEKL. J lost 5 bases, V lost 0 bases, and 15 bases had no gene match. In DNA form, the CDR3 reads TGCGCCAGCAGCCAAGAGGGGAATAGCGGGAGGGCCAATTGGGACGAGCAGTACTTC. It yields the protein CASSQEGNSGRANWDEQYF.

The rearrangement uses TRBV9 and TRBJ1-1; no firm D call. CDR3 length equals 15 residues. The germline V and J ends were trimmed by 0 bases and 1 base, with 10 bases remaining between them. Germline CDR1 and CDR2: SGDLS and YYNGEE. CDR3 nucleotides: TGTGCCAGCAGCGTAGAGGGAGGGAAGAACACTGAAGCTTTCTTT. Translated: CASSVEGGKNTEAFF.

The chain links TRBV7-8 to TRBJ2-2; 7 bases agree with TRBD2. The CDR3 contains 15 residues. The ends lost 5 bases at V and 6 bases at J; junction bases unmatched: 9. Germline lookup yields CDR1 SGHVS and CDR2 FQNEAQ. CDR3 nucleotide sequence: TGTGCCAGCAGCATCAGCGGGAAAGGGTCCGGGGAGCTGTTTTTT. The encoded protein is CASSISGKGSGELFF.